The 18 T cell receptor beta chains below all came from one sample that was sequenced in a study of blood T cell repertoires in COVID-19. Data came from immunoSEQ multiplex PCR; TCRdb stores just in-frame clones and leaves some out. The sample lists a few hundred thousand clones, around 88% occurring once. The source material was peripheral blood. Every receptor here comes from a woman aged 25 to 39 who had recovered from COVID-19.

The CDR3 DNA reads TGTGCCAGCAGCCCCCGGGGGGGTTTCGACACCGGGGAGCTGTTTTTT. Protein: CASSPRGGFDTGELFF. The V call is TRBV11-1, the J call TRBJ2-2, with 8 bases aligning to TRBD2. Trimming took 5 bases from V and 3 from J; bases not matched to a gene: 8. The CDR3 is 16 residues long. Germline-derived CDR1 and CDR2 are SGHAT and FQDESV (reference sequence).

The chain carries TRBV7-2 and TRBJ1-6; 10 bases match TRBD1. The germline gives CDR1 SGHTA, CDR2 FQGNSA. J lost 10 bases, V lost 4 bases, and 10 bases had no gene match. The CDR3 extends over 16 amino acids. The CDR3 coding sequence is TGTGCCAGCAGCTCCAGGACAGGGGGGGGCCCGTCACCCCTCCACTTT. Protein product: CASSSRTGGGPSPLHF.

This chain joins TRBV7-8 and TRBJ2-7; no reliable D call. This CDR3 is 15 amino acids long. The V gene lost 5 bases and the J gene lost 3 bases, with 17 bases spanning the gap. Per germline, CDR1 SGHVS and CDR2 FQNEAQ. CDR3 in DNA: TGTGCCAGCAGCCTAGGAAGGCGGTTCGACTACGAGCAGTACTTC. Translation: CASSLGRRFDYEQYF.

The V gene is TRBV7-2, the J gene TRBJ1-4; 10 bases fit TRBD1. V was pared by 3 bases and J by 6 bases, with 4 bases of the junction left unmatched. The V gene's germline CDR1 is SGHTA and CDR2 FQGNSA. CDR3 length equals 15 residues. The CDR3 spells CASSFPGTGDEKLFF. In DNA, the CDR3 is TGTGCCAGCAGCTTTCCCGGGACAGGGGATGAAAAACTGTTTTTT.

The CDR3 spells CASSVEGGLPTGELFF. CDR3 nucleotide sequence: TGTGCCAGCAGCGTAGAAGGCGGCCTGCCTACCGGGGAGCTGTTTTTT. The rearrangement joins TRBV9 to TRBJ2-2; D is uncertain. The CDR3 extends over 16 amino acids. The germline V gene has CDR1 SGDLS and CDR2 YYNGEE. Trimming left V 0 bases short and J 5 bases short, with 14 bases between.

The gene calls are TRBV10-3 and TRBJ1-4, with 7 bases that match TRBD1. Trimming took 8 bases from V and 8 from J; bases not matched to a gene: 14. The germline V gene has CDR1 ENHRY and CDR2 SYGVKD. The CDR3 spans 15 residues. The CDR3 nucleotides are TGTGCCATCGGCGAAAAGACAGGGAAGGAAGAAAAACTGTTTTTT. Its translation is CAIGEKTGKEEKLFF.

This chain links TRBV7-9 with TRBJ2-2, with D tentatively TRBD2 (6 bases). The germline gives CDR1 SEHNR, CDR2 FQNEAQ (reference sequence). The CDR3 has 12 amino acids. Trimming removed 6 bases at V and 6 bases at J, with 8 bases between. CDR3 nucleotide sequence: TGTGCCAGCAGTTCGGGGGCCGGGGAGCTGTTTTTT. Translated: CASSSGAGELFF.

This clone is a singleton in its sample. V and J are TRBV12-3 or TRBV12-4 and TRBJ1-1; the D gene is possibly TRBD1 (5 bases). Trimming stripped 6 bases from V and 11 bases from J, with 16 bases between. CDR3 length: 12 amino acids. CDR3 amino acids: CASRWGWGEAFF. The CDR3, as DNA: TGTGCCAGCAGGTGGGGTTGGGGCGAGGCTTTCTTT.

The CDR3 loop reads CASSQDPRAGSGELFF. DNA of the CDR3: TGTGCCAGCAGCCAAGACCCCCGCGCAGGCTCCGGGGAGCTGTTTTTT. This chain connects TRBV3-1 (or the pseudogene TRBV3-2) to TRBJ2-2; no firm D call. V shed 0 bases and J shed 6 bases, with 14 bases lying between them. The CDR3 extends over 16 amino acids. Per germline, CDR1 LGHDT and CDR2 YNNKEL (reference sequence).

CDR3 DNA: TGTGCCTGGAGTCCGACAGGGGGGGAGACCCAGTACTTC. This encodes CAWSPTGGETQYF. The V call is TRBV30, the J call TRBJ2-5; 9 bases align to TRBD1. The V gene's germline CDR1 is GTSNPN and CDR2 SVGIG (reference sequence). The length of the CDR3 is 13 residues. J was trimmed by 5 bases and V by 2 bases; bases with no gene match: 3.

This clone appeared once. Within the sample, other DNA sequences also encode this same CDR3. V and J are TRBV5-1 and TRBJ1-2; no clear D. CDR1 is SGHRS and CDR2 is YFSETQ in the germline V gene. The germline V and J ends were trimmed by 2 bases and 3 bases, with 8 bases remaining between them. CDR3 length: 13 amino acids. The CDR3 DNA reads TGCGCCAGCAGCTTAGACGGGGACTATGGCTACACCTTC. Its protein product is CASSLDGDYGYTF.

The chain has TRBV5-6 and TRBJ2-7; 12 bases are a match to TRBD1. The germline CDR1 and CDR2 sequences are SGHDT and YYEEEE. The CDR3 extends over 16 amino acids. V was clipped by 4 bases and J by 3 bases; unmatched bases: 8. The CDR3, as DNA: TGTGCCAGCAGCGTAATGGGGACAGGGGGCTACTACGAGCAGTACTTC. Protein product: CASSVMGTGGYYEQYF.

The genes are TRBV28 and TRBJ2-7; possibly TRBD2 for D (5 bases). The CDR3 loop spans 14 amino acids. V was shortened by 1 base and J by 6 bases, with 13 bases between the two germline ends. Germline V gives CDR1 MDHEN, CDR2 SYDVKM. CDR3: CASSLFGVVGEQYF. For the CDR3, the DNA is TGTGCCAGCAGTTTATTCGGGGTAGTAGGCGAGCAGTACTTC.

In its sample, this clone was seen once. J is TRBJ1-6 and V is TRBV27, with D possibly TRBD1 on 6 matching bases. Germline assignment: CDR1 MNHEY and CDR2 SMNVEV (reference sequence). The CDR3 runs 14 residues. V was pared by 5 bases and J by 7 bases, with 12 bases between. The DNA of the CDR3 is TGTGCCAGCAGTGACCGGGACACCAATTCACCCCTCCACTTT. Amino acids: CASSDRDTNSPLHF.

The chain couples TRBV2 to TRBJ1-3, with D hard to call. The length of the CDR3 is 15 residues. Between the trimmed V and J ends, which lost 0 bases and 1 base, there was a span of 7 bases. In germline, CDR1 is SNHLY, CDR2 FYNNEI. This CDR3 reads CASSEARKSGNTIYF. CDR3 coding DNA: TGTGCCAGCAGTGAAGCGCGGAAGTCTGGAAACACCATATATTTT.

J is TRBJ2-5 and V is TRBV29-1; maybe TRBD2 (6 bases). V lost 3 bases and J lost 4, with 12 bases in between. The V gene's germline CDR1 is SQVTM and CDR2 ANQGSEA. This CDR3 region has 13 residues. The CDR3 region has the DNA TGCAGCGTTGATGGGCCCGGGGGAGAGACCCAGTACTTC. Translating gives CSVDGPGGETQYF.

The chain combines TRBV19 with TRBJ1-6, with TRBD1 matching over 7 bases. V gave up 8 bases and J gave up 9 bases; unmatched junction bases: 13. Germline values: CDR1 LNHDA, CDR2 SQIVND (reference sequence). This CDR3 is 15 amino acids long. CDR3 loop: CASSSGSRGISPLHF. CDR3 DNA sequence: TGTGCCAGTTCTAGTGGGTCCAGGGGGATTTCACCCCTCCACTTT.

CDR3: CASRTRDTYGSPLHF. CDR3 sequence (DNA): TGTGCCAGCAGGACACGGGACACCTATGGTTCACCCCTCCACTTT. The chain is built from TRBV6-5 and TRBJ1-6, with D perhaps TRBD1 (6 bases). The ends were cut back, 6 bases at V and 9 bases at J, with 18 bases in the middle. Germline CDR1 is MNHEY and CDR2 is SVGAGI. The CDR3 spans 15 residues.